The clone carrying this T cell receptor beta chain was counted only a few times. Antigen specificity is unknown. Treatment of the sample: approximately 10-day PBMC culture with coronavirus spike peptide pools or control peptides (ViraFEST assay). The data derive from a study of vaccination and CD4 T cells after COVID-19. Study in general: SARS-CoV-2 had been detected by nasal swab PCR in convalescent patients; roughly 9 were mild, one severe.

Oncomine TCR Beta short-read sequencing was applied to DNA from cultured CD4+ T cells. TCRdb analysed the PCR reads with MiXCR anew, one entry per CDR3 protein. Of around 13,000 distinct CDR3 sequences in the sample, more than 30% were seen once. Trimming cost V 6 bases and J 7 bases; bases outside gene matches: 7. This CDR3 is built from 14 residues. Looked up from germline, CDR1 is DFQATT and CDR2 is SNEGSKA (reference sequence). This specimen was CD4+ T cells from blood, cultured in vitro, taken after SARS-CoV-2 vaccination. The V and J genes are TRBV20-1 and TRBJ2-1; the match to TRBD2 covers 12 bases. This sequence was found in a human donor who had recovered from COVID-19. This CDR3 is CSARTSGRRNEQFF. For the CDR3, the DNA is TGCAGTGCCCGTACTAGCGGGAGGAGAAATGAGCAGTTCTTC.